Presented here are 32 T cell receptor beta chains from one specimen sequenced in a study of identical twins. TCRdb analysed the 5' RACE reads with MiXCR anew, one entry per CDR3 protein. The sample includes some 1,700,000 distinct CDR3 sequences, about 31% of them seen just once. The specimen was cord blood. The receptor set was obtained from a newborn girl in good health.

This clonotype was seen just once. A read error is possible here, since a much larger clone lies one base away. The genes are TRBV24-1 and TRBJ2-3; the match to TRBD1 covers 7 bases. There are 20 residues in the CDR3. Germline CDR1 KGHDR, CDR2 SFDVKD. In DNA, the CDR3 is TGTGCCACCAGTGCGAGTCCAGTCCTGGGGACCAGGGGGTTCACAGGTACGCAGTATTTT. This translates into CATSASPVLGTRGFTGTQYF.

The sample holds many counts of this clonotype. This sequence joins TRBV27 and TRBJ2-3; D tentatively fits TRBD1 or TRBD2 (5 bases each). Germline CDR1 reads MNHEY; CDR2 reads SMNVEV (reference sequence). V shed 3 bases and J shed 6 bases, with 10 bases lying between them. The CDR3 contains 13 residues. CDR3 loop: CASSFRGPDTQYF. The CDR3, as DNA: TGTGCCAGCAGTTTCCGGGGCCCCGATACGCAGTATTTT.

This clonotype occurred many times. The chain recombines TRBV20-1 with TRBJ1-2; 7 nucleotides align to TRBD1. The CDR3 length is 13 residues. Germline lookup yields CDR1 DFQATT and CDR2 SNEGSKA (reference sequence). Trimming removed 5 bases from V and 0 bases from J; junction bases left unmatched: 3. The DNA of the CDR3 is TGCAGTGCTTCGACAGGGTCTAACTATGGCTACACCTTC. This codes for CSASTGSNYGYTF.

The V and J genes are TRBV4-1 and TRBJ2-5; 9 nucleotides line up with TRBD1. The J call is in doubt because the DNA end fits TRBJ2-7 better. The CDR3 loop spans 15 amino acids. In germline, CDR1 is MGHRA, CDR2 YSYEKL. CDR3 sequence reads: CASSSPGQGKVEQYF. The CDR3 coding sequence is TGCGCCAGCAGCTCACCGGGACAGGGCAAGGTCGAGCAGTACTTC.

V is TRBV20-1 and J is TRBJ2-7; 9 bases fit TRBD2. The CDR3 has 13 residues. Germline V gives CDR1 DFQATT, CDR2 SNEGSKA (reference sequence). V gave up 7 bases and J gave up 3 bases; unmatched junction bases: 7. This chain's CDR3 is CSGQPSGIYEQYF. For the CDR3, the DNA is TGCAGTGGCCAGCCTAGCGGGATCTACGAGCAGTACTTC.

This chain links TRBV2 with TRBJ1-2, with 10 bases aligning to TRBD1. J gave up 9 bases and V 2 bases, and 9 bases lay outside the gene matches. CDR1 is SNHLY and CDR2 is FYNNEI in the germline V gene. CDR3 length equals 15 residues. The CDR3 sequence: CASSESPGQGRRYTF. DNA for the CDR3: TGTGCCAGCAGTGAATCCCCGGGACAGGGGAGACGCTACACCTTC.

This clonotype has just a few counts. V gene TRBV28 combines with J gene TRBJ2-5, with 12 nucleotides matching TRBD2. CDR3 length: 15 amino acids. Germline CDR1 is MDHEN and CDR2 is SYDVKM. J was trimmed by 4 bases and V by 8 bases; bases with no gene match: 8. CDR3 in amino acids: CASFTSGRFRETQYF. The CDR3 DNA reads as TGTGCCAGCTTCACTAGCGGGAGGTTTCGAGAGACCCAGTACTTC.

This chain uses TRBV14 with TRBJ2-7; TRBD2 matches 11 bases. This CDR3 has 16 amino acids. Trimming cost V 4 bases and J 2 bases; bases outside gene matches: 7. Germline V gives CDR1 SGHDN, CDR2 FVKESK. The DNA of the CDR3 is TGTGCCAGCAGCCCCGGAACTAGCGGGAGAACCTACGAGCAGTACTTC. It yields the protein CASSPGTSGRTYEQYF.

The chain recombines TRBV20-1 with TRBJ2-7; D ambiguous. The CDR3 runs 12 residues. Germline assignment: CDR1 DFQATT and CDR2 SNEGSKA (reference sequence). The V and J ends lost 6 bases and 0 bases respectively, with 9 bases between them. This CDR3 is CSARKSSYEQYF. CDR3 in DNA: TGCAGTGCCCGAAAGAGCTCCTACGAGCAGTACTTC.

The V call is TRBV28, the J call TRBJ2-1, with D unresolved. The CDR3 totals 16 residues. Germline V gene data show CDR1 as MDHEN and CDR2 as SYDVKM. Trimming removed 6 bases at V and 4 bases at J, with 19 bases between. The CDR3 loop reads CASSFLDTAPYNEQFF. The CDR3 bases are TGTGCCAGCAGCTTCTTAGACACGGCCCCTTACAATGAGCAGTTCTTC. The whole variable domain, remainder taken from reference TRBV28 and TRBJ2-1, is DVKVTQSSRYLVKRTGEKVFLECVQDMDHENMFWYRQDPGLGLRLIYFSYDVKMKEKGDIPEGYSVSREKKERFSLILESASTNQTSMYLCASSFLDTAPYNEQFFGPGTRLTVL.

The rearrangement joins TRBV4-2 to TRBJ1-5; 7 nucleotides agree with TRBD1. J gave up 5 bases and V 3 bases, and 10 bases lay outside the gene matches. The germline V gene has CDR1 LGHNA and CDR2 YNFKEQ. This CDR3 region has 16 residues. The chain's CDR3 is CASSHEVGTEYQPQHF. The CDR3 DNA reads TGTGCCAGCAGCCATGAGGTGGGGACAGAATATCAGCCCCAGCATTTT.

With regard to this clonotype: At one end the junction does not follow the germline gene, possibly because of a read error. The CDR3 DNA reads as TGCGCCAGCACCCAACCCGTCGAGGGAGGGTACTCACCCCTCCACTTT. Protein: CASTQPVEGGYSPLHF. The V gene is TRBV4-1, the J gene TRBJ1-6, with D uncertain. Germline CDR1 is MGHRA and CDR2 is YSYEKL. This CDR3 has 16 residues.

This clonotype was detected only a few times. This rearrangement joins TRBV3-1 to TRBJ2-1; TRBD2 might be the D (6 bases). Germline loops: CDR1 LGHDT, CDR2 YNNKEL (reference sequence). The length of the CDR3 is 15 residues. V was pared by 4 bases and J by 14 bases, with 24 bases between. This chain's CDR3 is CASSPSTGDESEEFF. In DNA, the CDR3 is TGTGCCAGCAGCCCAAGTACGGGAGATGAATCGGAGGAGTTCTTC.

This clonotype was seen only a few times. V usage is TRBV25-1 and J usage is TRBJ1-1; D is ambiguous. The V end lost 5 bases, the J end lost 7 bases, and 11 bases lay between the germline ends. Germline V gene sequence: CDR1 MGHDK, CDR2 SYGVNS. The CDR3 spans 12 residues. The CDR3 DNA reads TGTGCCAGCAGTACCGGACCGATTGAAGCTTTCTTT. Translating gives CASSTGPIEAFF.

The V gene is TRBV20-1, the J gene TRBJ2-2, with a weak D call TRBD1 (6 bases). The CDR3 sequence is 17 residues long. Germline lookup yields CDR1 DFQATT and CDR2 SNEGSKA (reference sequence). V was pared by 0 bases and J by 4 bases, with 18 bases between. The CDR3 here is CSARELGQPVRTGELFF. CDR3 DNA sequence: TGCAGTGCTAGAGAGCTAGGACAGCCCGTACGCACCGGGGAGCTGTTTTTT.

The chain is built from TRBV18 and TRBJ2-7, with D possibly TRBD1 on 6 matching bases. V lost 2 bases and J lost 1, with 12 bases in between. Germline V gene lookup returns CDR1 KGHSH and CDR2 LQKENI. This CDR3 comprises 15 residues. The chain's CDR3 is CASSPFTGPSYEQYF. The CDR3 DNA sequence: TGTGCCAGCTCACCATTCACAGGGCCTTCCTACGAGCAGTACTTC. The complete variable domain, with remaining parts taken from reference TRBV18 and TRBJ2-7, reads NAGVMQNPRHLVRRRGQEARLRCSPMKGHSHVYWYRQLPEEGLKFMVYLQKENIIDESGMPKERFSAEFPKEGPSILRIQQVVRGDSAAYFCASSPFTGPSYEQYFGPGTRLTVT.

In its sample, this clonotype was seen a few times. The chain is built from TRBV11-1 and TRBJ2-7; D ambiguous. Trimming cost V 7 bases and J 7 bases, with 23 bases left between them. The germline gives CDR1 SGHAT, CDR2 FQDESV (reference sequence). The CDR3 consists of 15 residues. CDR3 amino acids: CASTPNGAAYNEQYF. The DNA of the CDR3 is TGTGCCAGCACCCCGAATGGCGCTGCATACAATGAGCAGTACTTC.

In its sample, this clonotype was seen a few times. This chain links TRBV20-1 with TRBJ2-7, with D perhaps TRBD1 (6 bases). Per the germline V gene, CDR1 is DFQATT and CDR2 is SNEGSKA (reference sequence). Trimming stripped 1 base from V and 2 bases from J, with 15 bases between. The CDR3 extends over 15 amino acids. The CDR3 DNA reads as TGCAGTGCTAGAGTGGGGGACACGGAGACCTACGAGCAGTACTTC. Amino acids: CSARVGDTETYEQYF.

This clonotype appeared a few times. V and J are TRBV25-1 and TRBJ1-5; possibly TRBD1 for D (5 bases). V was pared by 1 base and J by 4 bases, with 8 bases between. Germline V CDR1 and CDR2: MGHDK, SYGVNS. This CDR3 is 14 amino acids long. The CDR3 coding sequence is TGTGCCAGCAGTGAATCAGGGTATAATCAGCCCCAGCATTTT. Amino acid sequence: CASSESGYNQPQHF.

This clonotype turned up a few times. The V gene is TRBV25-1, the J gene TRBJ1-1; D is perhaps TRBD1 (6 bases). V was trimmed by 1 base and J by 2 bases, leaving 11 bases between them. Germline CDR1 and CDR2: MGHDK and SYGVNS. The length of the CDR3 is 15 residues. CDR3 sequence: CASSEWQGPNTEAFF. The CDR3 DNA sequence: TGTGCCAGCAGTGAATGGCAGGGGCCAAACACTGAAGCTTTCTTT.

The CDR3 spells CASNYLGQVGAKNIQYF. The DNA for the CDR3 is TGTGCCAGCAACTACCTGGGGCAGGTGGGAGCCAAAAACATTCAGTACTTC. The chain is built from TRBV5-5 and TRBJ2-4, with D tentatively TRBD1 (5 bases). This CDR3 has 17 amino acids. The V gene's germline CDR1 is SGHKS and CDR2 YYEKEE (reference sequence). Trimming left V 6 bases short and J 0 bases short, with 19 bases between.

This clonotype was observed a single time. A much larger clone differs from this one at a single base, so this may be a read error. The chain employs TRBV12-3 or TRBV12-4 and TRBJ2-3; TRBD1 agrees at 7 bases. V shed 6 bases, J shed 4 bases, and the junction held 7 bases outside the gene matches. The CDR3 loop spans 14 amino acids. CDR3 loop: CASRVDRVSDTQYF. The CDR3 bases are TGTGCCAGCAGAGTCGACAGGGTTTCAGATACGCAGTATTTT.

This chain joins TRBV3-1 and TRBJ1-1, with D hard to call. In germline, CDR1 is LGHDT, CDR2 YNNKEL (reference sequence). V lost 2 bases and J 5 bases, leaving 12 bases between the germline ends. The CDR3 has 14 amino acids. The CDR3 DNA is TGTGCCAGCAGCCAATGGGCCAGTGGTACTGAAGCTTTCTTT. Translation: CASSQWASGTEAFF.

This clonotype was counted between two and nine times. V usage is TRBV3-1 and J usage is TRBJ1-5; D call uncertain. Germline V lookup: CDR1 LGHDT, CDR2 YNNKEL (reference sequence). Trimming pared 1 base from V and 5 bases from J, leaving 12 bases between. The CDR3 has 15 amino acids. The CDR3 bases are TGTGCCAGCAGCCAAGCCCCCAGGCGGGATCAGCCCCAGCATTTT. This codes for CASSQAPRRDQPQHF. The variable domain in full, completed from reference TRBV3-1 and TRBJ1-5, reads DTAVSQTPKYLVTQMGNDKSIKCEQNLGHDTMYWYKQDSKKFLKIMFSYNNKELIINETVPNRFSPKSPDKAHLNLHINSLELGDSAVYFCASSQAPRRDQPQHFGDGTRLSIL.

In its sample, this clonotype was seen a few times. The chain recombines TRBV29-1 with TRBJ2-1; D may correspond to TRBD1 or TRBD2 (5 bases each). The CDR3 totals 18 residues. CDR1 is SQVTM and CDR2 is ANQGSEA in the germline V gene. The V end lost 6 bases, the J end lost 0 bases, and 24 bases lay between the germline ends. This chain's CDR3 is CSVLFGARSWPSYNEQFF. The CDR3 bases are TGCAGCGTGTTATTCGGGGCGCGAAGCTGGCCCTCCTACAATGAGCAGTTCTTC.

The sample holds a few counts of this clonotype. The V gene is TRBV4-1, the J gene TRBJ2-5, with a possible D match to TRBD2 (5 bases). The end of the DNA is better explained by TRBJ2-7, so the J call may be wrong. Per the germline V gene, CDR1 is MGHRA and CDR2 is YSYEKL. CDR3 length: 13 residues. The CDR3 DNA is TGCGCCAGCAGCCAAGGGGGAGCTCACGAGCAGTACTTC. It yields the protein CASSQGGAHEQYF.

The chain uses TRBV25-1 and TRBJ1-4; D gene ambiguous. V lost 7 bases and J 0 bases, leaving 9 bases between the germline ends. Germline-derived CDR1 and CDR2 are MGHDK and SYGVNS. The CDR3 is 14 amino acids. The CDR3 nucleotides read TGTGCCAGCAAAGGACGGCCAACTAATGAAAAACTGTTTTTT. Translated, it gives CASKGRPTNEKLFF.

This clonotype has at least ten counts. The chain recombines TRBV10-3 with TRBJ2-3, with D perhaps given as TRBD1 or TRBD2 (5 bases each). The CDR3 totals 16 residues. V lost 6 bases and J 4 bases, leaving 20 bases between the germline ends. Germline CDR1 and CDR2: ENHRY and SYGVKD. The CDR3 nucleotides read TGTGCCATCAGCCCTACGGTGAGGGGCTTACCAGATACGCAGTATTTT. The encoded protein is CAISPTVRGLPDTQYF.

This clonotype was seen more than once but under ten times. The chain employs TRBV14 and TRBJ1-6; D perhaps matches TRBD1 (5 bases). The CDR3 loop spans 16 amino acids. Looked up from germline, CDR1 is SGHDN and CDR2 is FVKESK. V was trimmed by 4 bases and J by 9 bases, leaving 19 bases between them. This CDR3 is CASSPRGERAPSPLHF. The DNA of the CDR3 is TGTGCCAGCAGCCCTAGGGGAGAAAGGGCCCCTTCACCCCTCCACTTT.

This clonotype was counted a few times. CDR3 nucleotides: TGCGCCAGCAGCTTGGGTAGCGTGTTGGGGATTGACTACACCTTC. The encoded protein is CASSLGSVLGIDYTF. The chain couples TRBV5-1 to TRBJ1-2; no firm D call. Trimming stripped 0 bases from V and 10 bases from J, with 19 bases between. This CDR3 is built from 15 residues. CDR1 is SGHRS, CDR2 YFSETQ, per germline.

This chain links TRBV10-3 with TRBJ2-2; no clear D. CDR3 length: 16 amino acids. V lost 2 bases, J lost 4 bases, and 14 bases lay in between. The germline V gene encodes CDR1 ENHRY and CDR2 SYGVKD. As DNA, the CDR3 is TGTGCCATCAGTGAGAGTACCGGGCTAAGCACCGGGGAGCTGTTTTTT. This gives the protein CAISESTGLSTGELFF.

The rearrangement joins TRBV7-2 to TRBJ1-5, with 7 bases lining up with TRBD1. V shed 2 bases, J shed 2 bases, and the junction held 9 bases outside the gene matches. This CDR3 contains 17 residues. Germline CDR1 and CDR2: SGHTA and FQGNSA. The chain's CDR3 is CASSLNGRQGRNQPQHF. The CDR3 region has the DNA TGTGCCAGCAGCTTAAACGGAAGACAGGGACGCAATCAGCCCCAGCATTTT.